This T cell receptor beta chain originates from a study of human T cells and chemical hapten exposure. Study-level results: Compared to controls, expanded TCRs made significantly more large clusters of similar CDR3s.

The time point here: pre-sensitization, week 0. As for treatment: therapeutic diphenylcyclopropenone sensitization with weekly scalp DPC. Deletions cut 0 bases from V and 3 bases from J, with 11 bases between. The CDR3 has 16 amino acids. Per germline, CDR1 SEHNR and CDR2 FQNEAQ (reference sequence). There are a few counts of this clonotype. Its antigen is not known. TCRdb re-derived calls from the RACE reads in MiXCR, one entry per CDR3 protein. The sample shows some 400,000 distinct CDR3 sequences, less than 6.5% of them seen only once. The specimen was whole blood, collected in connection with sensitization to the hapten diphenylcyclopropenone (DPC). The receptor comes from a woman between 45 and 60 years old with alopecia areata. Some clones in this sample may be carry-over from other donors' samples. The chain is built from TRBV7-9 and TRBJ2-2; possibly TRBD1 for D (6 bases). The CDR3 here is CASSLARGYYTGELFF. The DNA of the CDR3 is TGTGCCAGCAGCTTAGCCAGGGGATATTACACCGGGGAGCTGTTTTTT. Variable domain in full (rest from reference TRBV7-9 and TRBJ2-2): DTGVSQNPRHKITKRGQNVTFRCDPISEHNRLYWYRQTLGQGPEFLTYFQNEAQLEKSRLLSDRFSAERPKGSFSTLEIQRTEQGDSAMYLCASSLARGYYTGELFFGEGSRLTVL.